This T cell receptor (beta chain) stems from a study of graft-versus-host responses after intestinal transplantation. Study-level background: The recipients all started with anti-thymocyte globulin induction and then took tacrolimus and steroids for 3 to 4 years.

Turning to this clone: Its antigen is unknown.

Here immunoSEQ multiplex PCR was the method, and the copy in TCRdb shows in-frame clones only, minus some. Here the sample spans under 20,000 clones, roughly 86% being singletons. Trimming cost V 4 bases and J 6 bases; bases outside gene matches: 25. The CDR3 loop spans 20 amino acids. Study outcomes and limitations: Across patients carrying graft-donor T cell macrochimerism, allografts held high graft-versus-host to host-versus-graft clonal ratios. The marrow of recipients harbored GvH clones, and ileum or blood showed some of them first.

The chain has TRBV5-3 and TRBJ2-7, with 10 bases that match TRBD1. TRBV5-3 is an open reading frame whose function is uncertain. This receptor was taken from a human patient who received an intestinal transplant, so some T cells may come from the graft donor. The sequenced sample was bone marrow, obtained approximately 130 days after transplant. The CDR3 reads CARSRNPLPSPGQGTREQYF. CDR3 sequence (DNA): TGTGCCAGAAGCCGGAACCCCTTGCCTTCACCGGGACAGGGGACACGCGAGCAGTACTTC.